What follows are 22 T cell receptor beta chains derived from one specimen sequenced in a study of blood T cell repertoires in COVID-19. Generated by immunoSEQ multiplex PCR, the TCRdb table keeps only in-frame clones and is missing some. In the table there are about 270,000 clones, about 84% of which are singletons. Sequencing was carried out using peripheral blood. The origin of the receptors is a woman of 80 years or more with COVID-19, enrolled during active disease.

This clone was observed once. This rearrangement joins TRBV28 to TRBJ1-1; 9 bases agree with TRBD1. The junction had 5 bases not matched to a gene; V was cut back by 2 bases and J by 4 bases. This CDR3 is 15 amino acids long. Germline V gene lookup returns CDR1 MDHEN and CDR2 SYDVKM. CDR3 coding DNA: TGTGCCAGCAGTTTACCCGACAGGGGGGGCACTGAAGCTTTCTTT. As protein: CASSLPDRGGTEAFF.

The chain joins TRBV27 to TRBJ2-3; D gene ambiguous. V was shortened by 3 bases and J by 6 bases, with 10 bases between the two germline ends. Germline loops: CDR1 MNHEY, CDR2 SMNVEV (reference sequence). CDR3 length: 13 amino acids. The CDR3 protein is CASSFYFEDTQYF. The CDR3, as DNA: TGTGCCAGCAGTTTCTACTTTGAGGATACGCAGTATTTT.

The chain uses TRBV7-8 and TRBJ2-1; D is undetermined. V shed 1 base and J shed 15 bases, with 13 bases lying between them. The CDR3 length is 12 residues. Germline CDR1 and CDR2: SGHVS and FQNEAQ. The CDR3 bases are TGTGCCAGCAGCTTAGATAGAAGCGCTTGGTTCTTC. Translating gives CASSLDRSAWFF.

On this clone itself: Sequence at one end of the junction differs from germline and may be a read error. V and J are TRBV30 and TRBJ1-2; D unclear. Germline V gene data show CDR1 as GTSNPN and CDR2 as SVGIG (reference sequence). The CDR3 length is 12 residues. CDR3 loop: CAWSFVVRPPSF. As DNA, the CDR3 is TGTGCCTGGAGTTTCGTAGTCCGTCCCCCATCCTTC.

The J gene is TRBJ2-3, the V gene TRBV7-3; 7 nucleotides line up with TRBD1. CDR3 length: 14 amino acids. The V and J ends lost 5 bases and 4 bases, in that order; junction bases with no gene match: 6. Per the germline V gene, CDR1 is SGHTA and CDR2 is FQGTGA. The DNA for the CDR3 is TGTGCCAGCAGCCCATCACAGGGGCCAGATACGCAGTATTTT. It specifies CASSPSQGPDTQYF.

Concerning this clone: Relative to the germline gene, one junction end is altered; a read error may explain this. CDR3 residues: CARSEFPRVTEAFF. The CDR3 region has the DNA TGTGCCAGGAGTGAATTCCCCCGGGTGACTGAAGCTTTCTTT. The gene calls are TRBV2 and TRBJ1-1; D is undetermined. The germline V gene encodes CDR1 SNHLY and CDR2 FYNNEI. The CDR3 loop spans 14 amino acids.

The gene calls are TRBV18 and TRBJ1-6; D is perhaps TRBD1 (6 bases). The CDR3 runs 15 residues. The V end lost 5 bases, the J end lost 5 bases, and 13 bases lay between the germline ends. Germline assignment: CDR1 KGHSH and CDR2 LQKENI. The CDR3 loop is CASSTGTPHNSPLHF. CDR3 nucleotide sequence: TGTGCCAGCTCAACCGGGACACCGCATAATTCACCCCTCCACTTT. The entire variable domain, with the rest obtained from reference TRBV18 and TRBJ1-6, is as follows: NAGVMQNPRHLVRRRGQEARLRCSPMKGHSHVYWYRQLPEEGLKFMVYLQKENIIDESGMPKERFSAEFPKEGPSILRIQQVVRGDSAAYFCASSTGTPHNSPLHFGNGTRLTVT.

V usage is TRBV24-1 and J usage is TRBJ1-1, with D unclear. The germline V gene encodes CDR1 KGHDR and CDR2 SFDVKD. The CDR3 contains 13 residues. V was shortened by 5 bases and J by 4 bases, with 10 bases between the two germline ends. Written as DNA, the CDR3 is TGTGCCACCAGTGCGGGGAAGGCCACTGAAGCTTTCTTT. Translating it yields CATSAGKATEAFF.

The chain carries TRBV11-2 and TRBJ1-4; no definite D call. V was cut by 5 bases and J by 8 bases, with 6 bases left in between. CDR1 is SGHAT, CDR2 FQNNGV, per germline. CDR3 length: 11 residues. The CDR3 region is CASSTGEKLFF. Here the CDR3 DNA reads TGTGCCAGCAGCACGGGGGAAAAACTGTTTTTT.

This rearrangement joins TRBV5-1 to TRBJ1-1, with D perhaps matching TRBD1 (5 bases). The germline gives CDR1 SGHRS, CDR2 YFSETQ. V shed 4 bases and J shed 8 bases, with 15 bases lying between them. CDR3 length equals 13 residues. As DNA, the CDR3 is TGCGCCAGCAGCCAGGGTCATGGGAAGGAAGCTTTCTTT. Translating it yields CASSQGHGKEAFF.

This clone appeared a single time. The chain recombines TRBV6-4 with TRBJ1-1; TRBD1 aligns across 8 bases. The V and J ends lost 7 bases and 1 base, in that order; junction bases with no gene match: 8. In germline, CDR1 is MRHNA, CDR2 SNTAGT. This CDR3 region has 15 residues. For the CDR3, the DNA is TGTGCCAGCAAATCGGACAGGGCCCAGAACACTGAAGCTTTCTTT. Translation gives CASKSDRAQNTEAFF.

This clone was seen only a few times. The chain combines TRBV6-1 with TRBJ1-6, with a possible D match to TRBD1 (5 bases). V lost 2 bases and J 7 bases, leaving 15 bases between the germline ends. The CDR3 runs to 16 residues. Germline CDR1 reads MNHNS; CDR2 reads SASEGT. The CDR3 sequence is CASSEREGRLNSPLHF. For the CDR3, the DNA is TGTGCCAGCAGTGAAAGGGAGGGACGGCTAAATTCACCCCTCCACTTT.

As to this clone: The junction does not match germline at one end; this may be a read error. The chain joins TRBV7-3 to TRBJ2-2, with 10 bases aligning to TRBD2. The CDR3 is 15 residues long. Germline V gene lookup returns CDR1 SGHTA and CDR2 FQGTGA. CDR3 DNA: TGTGCCGGCAGCTTGTTAGCGGGGGGCACCGGGGAGCTGTTTTTT. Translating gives CAGSLLAGGTGELFF.

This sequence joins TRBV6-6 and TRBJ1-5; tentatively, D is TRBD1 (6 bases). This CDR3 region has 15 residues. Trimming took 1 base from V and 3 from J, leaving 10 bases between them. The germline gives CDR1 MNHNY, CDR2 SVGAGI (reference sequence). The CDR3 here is CASSYLGADNQPQHF. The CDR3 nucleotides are TGTGCCAGCAGTTACTTGGGGGCGGACAATCAGCCCCAGCATTTT.

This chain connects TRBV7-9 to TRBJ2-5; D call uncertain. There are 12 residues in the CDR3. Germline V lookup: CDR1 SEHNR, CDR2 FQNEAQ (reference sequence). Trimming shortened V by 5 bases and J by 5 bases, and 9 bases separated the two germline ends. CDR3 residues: CASSTLLETQYF. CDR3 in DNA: TGTGCCAGCAGCACCTTACTGGAGACCCAGTACTTC. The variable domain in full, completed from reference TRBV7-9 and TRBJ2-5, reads DTGVSQNPRHKITKRGQNVTFRCDPISEHNRLYWYRQTLGQGPEFLTYFQNEAQLEKSRLLSDRFSAERPKGSFSTLEIQRTEQGDSAMYLCASSTLLETQYFGPGTRLLVL.

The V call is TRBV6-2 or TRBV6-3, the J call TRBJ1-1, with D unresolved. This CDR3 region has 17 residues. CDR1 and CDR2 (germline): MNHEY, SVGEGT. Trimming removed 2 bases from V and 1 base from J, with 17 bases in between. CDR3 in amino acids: CASSYRRGLVANTEAFF. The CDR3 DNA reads TGTGCCAGCAGTTACCGCCGCGGACTAGTGGCGAACACTGAAGCTTTCTTT.

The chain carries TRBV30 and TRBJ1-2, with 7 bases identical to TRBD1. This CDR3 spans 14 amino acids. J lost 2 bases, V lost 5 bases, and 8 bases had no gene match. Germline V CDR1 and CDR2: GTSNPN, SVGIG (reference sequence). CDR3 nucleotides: TGTGCCTGGGAACGGGCAGGGGGGAACTATGGCTACACCTTC. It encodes CAWERAGGNYGYTF.

The CDR3 protein is CAISTGTQNEKLFF. The DNA of the CDR3 is TGTGCCATCAGTACCGGGACACAGAATGAAAAACTGTTTTTT. The V and J genes are TRBV10-3 and TRBJ1-4; D perhaps matches TRBD1 (6 bases). The CDR3 runs to 14 residues. Trimming pared 5 bases from V and 5 bases from J, leaving 12 bases between. Germline CDR1 and CDR2: ENHRY and SYGVKD.

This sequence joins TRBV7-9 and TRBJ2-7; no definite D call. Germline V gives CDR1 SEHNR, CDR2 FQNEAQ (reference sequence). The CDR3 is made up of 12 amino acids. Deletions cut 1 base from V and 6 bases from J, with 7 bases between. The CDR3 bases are TGTGCCAGCAGCTTAGGTACCGGCGAGCAGTACTTC. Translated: CASSLGTGEQYF.

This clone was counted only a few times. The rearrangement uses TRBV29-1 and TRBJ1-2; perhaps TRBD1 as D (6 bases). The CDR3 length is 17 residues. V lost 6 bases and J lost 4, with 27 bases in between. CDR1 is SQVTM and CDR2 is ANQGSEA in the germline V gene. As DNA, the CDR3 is TGCAGCGTAGGTCTTCCAGGGACAACCTACGGCGGCTATGGCTACACCTTC. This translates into CSVGLPGTTYGGYGYTF.

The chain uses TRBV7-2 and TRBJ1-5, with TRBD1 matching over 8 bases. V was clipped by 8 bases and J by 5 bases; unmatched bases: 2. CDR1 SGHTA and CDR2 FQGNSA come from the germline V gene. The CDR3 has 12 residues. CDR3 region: CASSDRDQPQHF. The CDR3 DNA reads TGTGCCAGCTCGGACAGGGATCAGCCCCAGCATTTT. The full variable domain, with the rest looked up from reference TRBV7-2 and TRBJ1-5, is GAGVSQSPSNKVTEKGKDVELRCDPISGHTALYWYRQSLGQGLEFLIYFQGNSAPDKSGLPSDRFSAERTGGSVSTLTIQRTQQEDSAVYLCASSDRDQPQHFGDGTRLSIL.

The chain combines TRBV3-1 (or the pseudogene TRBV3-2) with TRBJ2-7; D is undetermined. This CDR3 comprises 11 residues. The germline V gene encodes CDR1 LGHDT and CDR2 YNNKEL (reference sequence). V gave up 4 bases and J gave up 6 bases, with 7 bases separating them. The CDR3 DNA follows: TGTGCCAGCAGCCGGGCCTCCGAGCAGTACTTC. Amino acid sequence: CASSRASEQYF.